What follows are 19 T cell receptor beta chains derived from one specimen sequenced in a study of technical replicates of blood from a handful of donors. Sequenced by immunoSEQ multiplex PCR; TCRdb stores in-frame clones only, minus some. The sample consists of 65,000 to 95,000 clones, 80% to 90% of them appearing once. The specimen sequenced was PBMCs. All receptors derive from a human donor in good health. Some clones in this sample may be carry-over from other donors' samples.

The chain employs TRBV4-3 and TRBJ2-7; TRBD1 might be the D (6 bases). Germline V gives CDR1 LGHNA, CDR2 YSLEER. This CDR3 comprises 16 residues. V shed 0 bases and J shed 0 bases, with 12 bases lying between them. CDR3 loop: CASSQDWTANSYEQYF. In DNA form, the CDR3 reads TGCGCCAGCAGCCAAGACTGGACAGCTAACTCCTACGAGCAGTACTTC.

V is TRBV6-6 and J is TRBJ2-7, with 7 bases lining up with TRBD1. Trimming cost V 5 bases and J 5 bases; bases outside gene matches: 3. The CDR3 consists of 12 residues. Germline assignment: CDR1 MNHNY and CDR2 SVGAGI (reference sequence). CDR3 in DNA: TGTGCCAGCAGTGACAGGGTAGACGAGCAGTACTTC. Residues: CASSDRVDEQYF.

The chain couples TRBV6-5 to TRBJ1-5; no reliable D call. With 3 bases removed from V and 3 bases from J, the gap between germline ends came to 6 bases. This CDR3 spans 13 amino acids. Germline lookup yields CDR1 MNHEY and CDR2 SVGAGI. CDR3 protein: CASSYGLNQPQHF. The CDR3, as DNA: TGTGCCAGCAGTTATGGACTCAATCAGCCCCAGCATTTT.

This clone was counted only a few times. The rearrangement uses TRBV30 and TRBJ2-3; D unclear. Trimming took 0 bases from V and 5 from J, leaving 12 bases between them. CDR1 is GTSNPN, CDR2 SVGIG, per germline (reference sequence). The CDR3 runs 14 residues. The CDR3 DNA follows: TGTGCCTGGAGTGTAGAGGCCTTAAAAGATACGCAGTATTTT. It codes for CAWSVEALKDTQYF. Drawing the rest from reference TRBV30 and TRBJ2-3, the complete variable domain is SQTIHQWPATLVQPVGSPLSLECTVEGTSNPNLYWYRQAAGRGLQLLFYSVGIGQISSEVPQNLSASRPQDRQFILSSKKLLLSDSGFYLCAWSVEALKDTQYFGPGTRLTVL.

The chain carries TRBV27 and TRBJ1-2, with 8 nucleotides matching TRBD1. The CDR3 loop spans 14 amino acids. The germline V gene has CDR1 MNHEY and CDR2 SMNVEV (reference sequence). V shed 5 bases, J shed 4 bases, and the junction held 6 bases outside the gene matches. CDR3 coding DNA: TGTGCCAGCAGTATACAGGGGGAAGGCTATGGCTACACCTTC. Protein sequence: CASSIQGEGYGYTF.

V gene TRBV5-1 combines with J gene TRBJ1-1; maybe TRBD1 (6 bases). Germline-derived CDR1 and CDR2 are SGHRS and YFSETQ. Trimming pared 4 bases from V and 1 base from J, leaving 14 bases between. This CDR3 has 15 residues. The CDR3 region has the DNA TGCGCCAGCAGCCTCCCGGGGGGCCAGAACACTGAAGCTTTCTTT. Translated: CASSLPGGQNTEAFF.

V usage is TRBV6-5 and J usage is TRBJ2-1; the match to TRBD2 covers 9 bases. Germline CDR1 reads MNHEY; CDR2 reads SVGAGI. The CDR3 is 13 amino acids. V was pared by 6 bases and J by 8 bases, with 5 bases of the junction left unmatched. CDR3 in DNA: TGTGCCAGCAGCCGCCGACTAGCGGATGAGCAGTTCTTC. Translating it yields CASSRRLADEQFF.

The chain carries TRBV29-1 and TRBJ2-5, with a tentative D call TRBD1 (6 bases). Near its end, the DNA agrees better with TRBJ2-7, so the J call may be wrong. In germline, CDR1 is SQVTM, CDR2 ANQGSEA. The CDR3 runs to 13 residues. The DNA of the CDR3 is TGCAGCGTTGTAGGGCAGGGGCCATACGAGCAGTACTTC. Translation: CSVVGQGPYEQYF.

This clone was seen only once. Mismatch with germline at one junction end may stem from a read error. The gene calls are TRBV6-1 and TRBJ2-7; tentatively, D is TRBD2 (5 bases). This CDR3 contains 14 residues. The germline V gene has CDR1 MNHNS and CDR2 SASEGT. DNA of the CDR3: TGTGCCAGCAGCGAAGGACTTCTCTCCTACGAGCAGTACTTC. Translation: CASSEGLLSYEQYF.

The chain couples TRBV10-3 to TRBJ2-1; 11 bases agree with TRBD2. Germline values: CDR1 ENHRY, CDR2 SYGVKD. V gave up 8 bases and J gave up 4 bases; unmatched junction bases: 4. This CDR3 spans 14 amino acids. CDR3 residues: CAIRLAGPYNEQFF. CDR3 sequence (DNA): TGTGCCATCCGACTAGCGGGACCATACAATGAGCAGTTCTTC.

The CDR3 DNA follows: TGTGCCACCACGATGACTAGCGGGCGAGATACGCAGTATTTT. Encoded protein: CATTMTSGRDTQYF. The J gene is TRBJ2-3, the V gene TRBV11-1; 10 nucleotides line up with TRBD2. CDR3 length: 14 amino acids. Germline V gives CDR1 SGHAT, CDR2 FQDESV (reference sequence). V dropped 10 bases and J dropped 5; count of bases not matched to a gene: 9.

The chain combines TRBV30 with TRBJ2-7; a possible D gene is TRBD1 (5 bases). V gave up 1 base and J gave up 4 bases, with 8 bases separating them. The CDR3 contains 12 residues. The germline V gene encodes CDR1 GTSNPN and CDR2 SVGIG (reference sequence). The CDR3 DNA reads TGTGCCTGGAGTGCTACAGGTTACGAGCAGTACTTC. Protein: CAWSATGYEQYF.

The V gene is TRBV30, the J gene TRBJ2-6; 8 nucleotides align to TRBD1. Per the germline V gene, CDR1 is GTSNPN and CDR2 is SVGIG (reference sequence). The CDR3 loop spans 14 amino acids. The junction had 1 base not matched to a gene; V was cut back by 4 bases and J by 2 bases. CDR3 coding DNA: TGTGCCTGGACAGGGGGCGCTGGGGCCAACGTCCTGACTTTC. It is translated as CAWTGGAGANVLTF.

V and J are TRBV5-5 and TRBJ2-3, with D perhaps matching TRBD1 (6 bases). V was pared by 6 bases and J by 0 bases, with 17 bases between. This CDR3 region has 16 residues. In germline, CDR1 is SGHKS, CDR2 YYEKEE (reference sequence). The CDR3 bases are TGTGCCAGCACGAACCGGGACATCCCTAGCACAGATACGCAGTATTTT. Amino acids: CASTNRDIPSTDTQYF.

V is TRBV7-3 and J is TRBJ2-1; 9 bases fit TRBD1. J gave up 5 bases and V 3 bases, and 2 bases lay outside the gene matches. This CDR3 has 14 amino acids. Germline V lookup: CDR1 SGHTA, CDR2 FQGTGA. The CDR3 spells CASSLRDRDNEQFF. The CDR3 DNA follows: TGTGCCAGCAGCTTGCGGGACAGGGACAATGAGCAGTTCTTC.

V is TRBV4-3 and J is TRBJ2-7; unclear D gene. V dropped 1 base and J dropped 6 bases, with 10 bases sitting between them. The germline V gene encodes CDR1 LGHNA and CDR2 YSLEER. The CDR3 contains 13 residues. Written as DNA, the CDR3 is TGCGCCAGCAGCCAAGGCTCGAGAGTCGAGCAGTACTTC. Translating it yields CASSQGSRVEQYF.

The chain is built from TRBV29-1 and TRBJ2-1, with 7 bases identical to TRBD2. CDR1 is SQVTM, CDR2 ANQGSEA, per germline. CDR3 size: 14 residues. After removal of 3 bases from V and 2 bases from J, the junction contained 4 bases not matched to a gene. The CDR3, as DNA: TGCAGCGTTGAGTTGGCGGGGGCCTACAATGAGCAGTTCTTC. Translating it yields CSVELAGAYNEQFF.

The sample holds a few counts of this clone. The chain combines TRBV6-6 with TRBJ2-7; 8 bases agree with TRBD1. J lost 5 bases, V lost 2 bases, and 8 bases had no gene match. The CDR3 is 15 residues long. CDR1 MNHNY and CDR2 SVGAGI come from the germline V gene (reference sequence). CDR3 nucleotides: TGTGCCAGCAGTTACGAGGCCAGGGGGCCCCACGAGCAGTACTTC. It encodes CASSYEARGPHEQYF.

The rearrangement uses TRBV4-2 and TRBJ2-1; possibly TRBD2 for D (6 bases). The CDR3 has 16 residues. CDR1 LGHNA and CDR2 YNFKEQ come from the germline V gene. The ends were cut back, 6 bases at V and 7 bases at J, with 22 bases in the middle. CDR3: CASSLYSGPLGNEQFF. CDR3 nucleotides: TGTGCCAGCAGTCTTTATAGCGGACCCCTGGGTAATGAGCAGTTCTTC.